This T cell receptor (beta chain) was identified in a study of Graves' ophthalmopathy and Graves' hyperthyroidism. Many counts were recorded for this clonotype. For repertoire sequencing, the TCR beta CDR3 regions were amplified from RNA transcripts. Second-round multiplex PCR came after first-round RT-PCR with HTBI primers. TCRdb reanalysed the multiplex PCR reads using MiXCR and keeps one entry per CDR3 protein. The sample contains about 370,000 distinct CDR3 sequences, approximately 20% of which appear only once. Trimming stripped 2 bases from V and 4 bases from J, with 8 bases between. Germline V gene lookup returns CDR1 MNHEY and CDR2 SMNVEV (reference sequence). The CDR3 length is 13 residues.

This TCR came from a woman between 18 and 29 years old with Graves' ophthalmopathy. This chain connects TRBV27 to TRBJ1-1; D is ambiguous. Sequenced material: peripheral blood. In DNA, the CDR3 is TGTGCCAGCAGTTTAAGAGAGACCACTGAAGCTTTCTTT. Protein product: CASSLRETTEAFF.